The present T cell receptor (beta chain) was sequenced within a study of T cells in localized non-small cell lung cancer. Points from the study as a whole: Adjacent lung was found to contain a median roughly 50 of the top 100 tumor clones.

The method was immunoSEQ multiplex PCR; TCRdb's version includes in-frame clones alone and lacks a portion of them. This table has 45,000 to 70,000 clones, 86% appearing once. Unmatched junction bases numbered 8, after V lost 4 bases and J lost 5 bases. This CDR3 has 14 residues. CDR1 is SGHTA, CDR2 FQGNSA, per germline. As for this clone: The antigen is undetermined.

The source was peripheral blood, collected before any cancer treatment. V is TRBV7-2 and J is TRBJ2-7, with 7 nucleotides matching TRBD2. This receptor was identified in a woman between 35 and 75 years old with stage I lung adenocarcinoma. Written as DNA, the CDR3 is TGTGCCAGCAGCTCCCGGGGAGGGGTAAACGAGCAGTACTTC. This sequence encodes CASSSRGGVNEQYF.